This T cell receptor beta chain was documented in a study of T cells expressing NK-cell markers. Broader study findings: In a handful of donors, these clonotypes also led the CD3+CD56-NKG2C+ fraction. The dominant NKG2C+ clonotypes represented about 1.0-7.5% of CD8+ T cells in over 5 donors.

Beta-chain TCR cDNA was generated via 5'RACE template switching with UMIs. Reanalyzing the 5' RACE reads, TCRdb keeps one entry per CDR3 protein, without DNA. The specimen's table records hundreds of thousands of distinct CDR3 sequences. Notes on this clonotype: Its antigen is not identified.

Germline V CDR1 and CDR2: LNHNV, YYDKDF (reference sequence). CDR3 length equals 16 residues. Sequences were obtained from blood T cells: a sorted CD56 or NKG2C T cell subset, CD4+ or CD8+ T cells, or bulk PBMC T cells (not recorded which). The chain uses TRBV15 and TRBJ1-1; TCRdb lists TRBD1, though no DNA is available to test this call. The TCR sequence derives from a woman between 18 and 70 years old in good health. The CDR3 reads CATSRALGTGPTEAFF. The whole variable domain, remainder taken from reference TRBV15 and TRBJ1-1, is DAMVIQNPRYQVTQFGKPVTLSCSQTLNHNVMYWYQQKSSQAPKLLFHYYDKDFNNEADTPDNFQSRRPNTSFCFLDIRSPGLGDTAMYLCATSRALGTGPTEAFFGQGTRLTVV.